A selection of T cell receptor beta chains follows, all from one sample in a study of T cells after yellow fever vaccination. TCRdb reprocessed the 5' RACE reads via MiXCR and lists one record per CDR3 protein. This sample has tens of thousands of distinct CDR3 sequences, with 7% to 9% found just once. Here the sequenced sample was CD8+ T cells sorted from PBMCs, taken less than 16 days after the first yellow fever vaccination. All receptors come from a man in his late teens or twenties who received the YFV17D yellow fever vaccine. The CDR3 runs from the conserved cysteine through the conserved F or W. A D gene is named only where the DNA matches it firmly. Size is stated for part of the rows, as once, few or many counts, or as a class when the clone is expanded.

>TRBJ2-3|-|few|TRBV4-1|16
CASSLSPGGQADTQYF
TGCGCCAGCAGCCTAAGTCCGGGGGGCCAGGCAGATACGCAGTATTTT
>TRBJ1-1|-|many|TRBV2|14
CASSDARVNTEAFF
TGTGCCAGCAGTGACGCGCGGGTAAACACTGAAGCTTTCTTT
>TRBJ2-7|TRBD2|many|TRBV20-1|15
CSARDTSGVTYEQYF
TGCAGTGCTAGAGATACTAGCGGAGTAACCTACGAGCAGTACTTC
>TRBJ2-3|TRBD1|many|TRBV12-3/TRBV12-4|16
CASSLGDSPSTDTQYF
TGTGCCAGCAGTTTAGGGGACAGCCCTAGCACAGATACGCAGTATTTT
>TRBJ1-1|-|few|TRBV11-2|17
CASSLDRGGGDITEAFF
TGTGCCAGCAGCTTAGATCGGGGAGGGGGGGATATCACTGAAGCTTTCTTT
>TRBJ1-6|-|many|TRBV3-1|15
CASSQEAGTNSPLHF
TGTGCCAGCAGCCAAGAAGCGGGGACGAATTCACCCCTCCACTTT
>TRBJ1-1|TRBD1|few|TRBV6-5|15
CASSLGRTGVTEAFF
TGTGCCAGCAGTTTGGGCCGGACAGGGGTCACTGAAGCTTTCTTT
>TRBJ2-1|-|few|TRBV7-9|16
CASSLAEPYAPDEQFF
TGTGCCAGCAGCTTAGCCGAGCCTTACGCTCCGGATGAGCAGTTCTTC
>TRBJ2-1|-|many|TRBV4-1|18
CASSQVMVGGSSYNEQFF
TGCGCCAGCAGCCAAGTAATGGTTGGTGGGAGCTCCTACAATGAGCAGTTCTTC
>TRBJ2-7|TRBD2|many|TRBV14|14
CASSHGGTAYEQYF
TGTGCCAGCAGCCACGGGGGGACCGCCTACGAGCAGTACTTC
>TRBJ1-2|-|many|TRBV10-2|14
CASSEWKVPQGYTF
TGCGCCAGCAGTGAGTGGAAAGTCCCACAGGGCTACACCTTC
>TRBJ2-6|-|-|TRBV4-1|15
CASSQEESGANVLTF
TGCGCCAGCAGCCAAGAGGAGTCTGGGGCCAACGTCCTGACTTTC
>TRBJ2-1|-|many|TRBV7-3|14
CASSSPLSYNEQFF
TGTGCCAGCAGCTCCCCCCTCTCCTACAATGAGCAGTTCTTC
>TRBJ2-1|TRBD2|many|TRBV7-6|14
CASMDRGGSNEQFF
TGTGCCAGCATGGACCGGGGGGGTTCTAATGAGCAGTTCTTC
>TRBJ2-5|-|many|TRBV5-6|13
CASSLGNQETQYF
TGTGCCAGCAGCTTGGGAAACCAAGAGACCCAGTACTTC
>TRBJ2-1|TRBD2|-|TRBV20-1|16
CSARDVAGGSYNEQFF
TGCAGTGCTAGAGATGTGGCGGGGGGATCCTACAATGAGCAGTTCTTC
>TRBJ2-7|-|many|TRBV7-2|12
CASTTGAREQYF
TGTGCCAGCACCACTGGGGCTCGGGAGCAGTACTTC
>TRBJ1-1|-|many|TRBV4-1|14
CASSPVTRGTEAFF
TGCGCCAGCAGCCCAGTTACGCGTGGAACTGAAGCTTTCTTT
>TRBJ2-7|TRBD2|many|TRBV27|17
CASRDRSGTSLGYEQYF
TGTGCCAGCAGGGACCGCAGCGGGACCTCACTGGGCTACGAGCAGTACTTC
>TRBJ2-3|-|many|TRBV9|15
CASSVWDSYTDTQYF
TGTGCCAGCAGCGTATGGGACTCGTACACAGATACGCAGTATTTT
>TRBJ2-7|TRBD1|-|TRBV6-6|17
CASSYSLSGQGTYEQYF
TGTGCCAGCAGTTACTCGCTCTCCGGACAGGGGACTTACGAGCAGTACTTC
>TRBJ1-5|-|many|TRBV12-3/TRBV12-4|14
CASSAGSAGTSQHF
TGTGCCAGCAGTGCAGGGAGTGCGGGTACGTCCCAGCATTTT
>TRBJ1-6|-|many|TRBV4-3|14
CASSQLSRESPLHF
TGCGCCAGCAGCCAACTTAGCAGGGAATCACCCCTCCACTTT
>TRBJ1-1|-|many|TRBV4-1|12
CASGRHDTEAFF
TGCGCCAGCGGACGACACGACACTGAAGCTTTCTTT
>TRBJ2-3|-|many|TRBV28|16
CASSFPATGRTDTQYF
TGTGCCAGCAGTTTCCCGGCAACCGGGCGCACAGATACGCAGTATTTT
>TRBJ2-6|TRBD1|many|TRBV7-9|16
CASRDRAFSGANVLTF
TGTGCCAGCAGGGACAGGGCCTTCTCTGGGGCCAACGTCCTGACTTTC
>TRBJ2-7|-|-|TRBV20-1|14
CSANPGKRSYEQYF
TGCAGTGCCAATCCCGGGAAAAGGAGCTACGAGCAGTACTTC
>TRBJ1-2|-|-|TRBV5-1|15
CASSLVGGPSYGYTF
TGCGCCAGCAGCTTGGTTGGGGGGCCCTCCTATGGCTACACCTTC
>TRBJ1-1|-|many|TRBV4-1|16
CASSQRLGQSYTEAFF
TGCGCCAGCAGCCAACGGCTCGGACAGTCCTACACTGAAGCTTTCTTT
>TRBJ2-7|TRBD1|many|TRBV20-1|13
CSARADRAYEQYF
TGCAGTGCTAGAGCTGACAGGGCTTACGAGCAGTACTTC
>TRBJ1-4|-|many|TRBV4-1|15
CASSHISATNEKLFF
TGCGCCAGCAGCCACATATCTGCAACTAATGAAAAACTGTTTTTT
>TRBJ2-3|TRBD2|-|TRBV5-6|15
CASSFPLAGADTQYF
TGTGCCAGCAGCTTTCCACTAGCGGGGGCAGATACGCAGTATTTT
>TRBJ2-5|-|few|TRBV2|12
CASFLGPETQYF
TGTGCCAGCTTCCTCGGGCCGGAGACCCAGTACTTC
>TRBJ1-2|-|many|TRBV12-3/TRBV12-4|12
CASSLGAEGYTF
TGTGCCAGCAGTTTGGGGGCGGAAGGCTACACCTTC
>TRBJ2-1|-|many|TRBV6-2/TRBV6-3|12
CASSYWTDEQFF
TGTGCCAGCAGTTACTGGACAGACGAGCAGTTCTTC